Following are 13 T cell receptor beta chains from one sample sequenced in a study of T-cell memory formation after mild COVID-19. TCRdb analysed the 5' RACE reads with MiXCR anew, one entry per CDR3 protein. The sample lists fewer than 50,000 distinct CDR3 sequences, approximately 7% seen once, with approximately 1.3% in the top ten. The specimen was PBMCs or a T cell subset sorted from them (not recorded which). These receptors were taken from a man in his late teens or twenties who had mild COVID-19 (a few samples of this study predate the infection). Cell type and time point are not known.

The chain recombines TRBV4-3 with TRBJ2-3; the match to TRBD2 covers 10 bases. There are 17 residues in the CDR3. Looked up from germline, CDR1 is LGHNA and CDR2 is YSLEER. V shed 0 bases, J shed 6 bases, and the junction held 9 bases outside the gene matches. CDR3 in DNA: TGCGCCAGCAGCCAAGATACCAGCGGGGGGGCCATGGATACGCAGTATTTT. Its protein product is CASSQDTSGGAMDTQYF.

The CDR3 loop reads CASSLATRDTQYF. The DNA for the CDR3 is TGCGCCAGCAGCTTGGCAACACGGGATACGCAGTATTTT. The chain has TRBV5-1 and TRBJ2-3; no firm D call. The CDR3 totals 13 residues. Deletions cut 0 bases from V and 6 bases from J, with 8 bases between. From germline, CDR1 is SGHRS and CDR2 YFSETQ.

The chain employs TRBV10-3 and TRBJ2-7, with TRBD2 matching 7 bases. The CDR3 is made up of 11 amino acids. V shed 10 bases, J shed 6 bases, and the junction held 6 bases outside the gene matches. Germline V gene data show CDR1 as ENHRY and CDR2 as SYGVKD. CDR3 region: CATGGEGEQYV. The CDR3 bases are TGTGCCACTGGGGGGGAGGGCGAGCAGTACGTC.

This clonotype came up a few times. The chain joins TRBV9 to TRBJ2-5; D unresolved. The CDR3 is 15 amino acids. Germline loops: CDR1 SGDLS, CDR2 YYNGEE. Trimming stripped 3 bases from V and 3 bases from J, with 15 bases between. As DNA, the CDR3 is TGTGCCAGCAGCGAGACCCCCCAGTCAGAAGAGACCCAGTACTTC. It specifies CASSETPQSEETQYF. The full variable domain, rest sourced from reference TRBV9 and TRBJ2-5, is DSGVTQTPKHLITATGQRVTLRCSPRSGDLSVYWYQQSLDQGLQFLIQYYNGEERAKGNILERFSAQQFPDLHSELNLSSLELGDSALYFCASSETPQSEETQYFGPGTRLLVL.

This rearrangement joins TRBV6-6 to TRBJ1-5, with D possibly TRBD1 on 6 matching bases. Trimming took off 4 bases at V and 7 bases at J, with 20 bases between the two ends. Germline V gene lookup returns CDR1 MNHNY and CDR2 SVGAGI (reference sequence). The CDR3 has 16 residues. CDR3 DNA sequence: TGTGCCAGCAGTTCTTCATTAGGGGGGTTCAGGCAGCCCCAGCATTTT. This sequence encodes CASSSSLGGFRQPQHF.

This clonotype was recorded many times. The chain employs TRBV20-1 and TRBJ2-3; 7 nucleotides align to TRBD2. CDR1 and CDR2 from the germline V gene are DFQATT and SNEGSKA (reference sequence). V gave up 3 bases and J gave up 5 bases; unmatched junction bases: 11. This CDR3 comprises 15 residues. The CDR3 nucleotides are TGCAGTGCTAGCGGTGCTGCTAGCGGAGGAGATACGCAGTATTTT. Translation gives CSASGAASGGDTQYF.

This clonotype was found many times. The chain links TRBV20-1 to TRBJ1-4; the D gene is possibly TRBD1 (5 bases). This CDR3 contains 11 residues. Germline-derived CDR1 and CDR2 are DFQATT and SNEGSKA (reference sequence). The V gene lost 5 bases and the J gene lost 8 bases, with 9 bases spanning the gap. The CDR3 sequence: CSAARGEKLFF. The CDR3 nucleotides are TGCAGTGCTGCCCGGGGGGAAAAACTGTTTTTT.

The V and J genes are TRBV5-1 and TRBJ1-2, with 7 bases matching TRBD1. CDR1 SGHRS and CDR2 YFSETQ come from the germline V gene. V lost 3 bases to trimming and J lost 7 bases; unmatched junction nucleotides: 12. There are 15 residues in the CDR3. CDR3 coding DNA: TGCGCCAGCAGCTCCGGGACAGCCGCCTATGGTGGCTACACCTTC. It codes for CASSSGTAAYGGYTF. Filled out from reference TRBV5-1 and TRBJ1-2, the complete variable domain reads KAGVTQTPRYLIKTRGQQVTLSCSPISGHRSVSWYQQTPGQGLQFLFEYFSETQRNKGNFPGRFSGRQFSNSRSEMNVSTLELGDSALYLCASSSGTAAYGGYTFGSGTRLTVV.

About this clonotype: The junction differs from germline at one of its ends, possibly a read error. The rearrangement joins TRBV28 to TRBJ1-6; D call uncertain. The germline V gene encodes CDR1 MDHEN and CDR2 SYDVKM. The CDR3 spans 18 residues. The CDR3 coding sequence is TGTGCCAGCAGTTTATCCCGGTTTCTGAGCTCCTATAATTCACCCCTCAACTTT. As protein: CASSLSRFLSSYNSPLNF.

This clonotype was picked up a small number of times. The V call is TRBV14, the J call TRBJ2-7; D not certain. This CDR3 contains 11 residues. CDR1 and CDR2 (germline): SGHDN, FVKESK. V was pared by 8 bases and J by 6 bases, with 11 bases between. The chain's CDR3 is CASSLGPEQYF. The CDR3 nucleotides read TGTGCCAGCTCCCTTGGGCCCGAGCAGTACTTC.

Of note for this clonotype: A read error may explain this, as a much larger clone is one base away. This chain uses TRBV4-3 with TRBJ1-2, with D hard to call. Germline CDR1 reads LGHNA; CDR2 reads YSLEER. The CDR3 runs 14 residues. CDR3 region: CSSSQERWTYGYTF. CDR3 DNA sequence: TGCTCCAGCAGCCAAGAACGGTGGACCTATGGCTACACCTTC.

The chain employs TRBV3-1 and TRBJ1-2, with D possibly matching TRBD1 (5 bases). The CDR3 extends over 12 amino acids. V was clipped by 11 bases and J by 10 bases, with 20 bases between them. Per the germline V gene, CDR1 is LGHDT and CDR2 is YNNKEL (reference sequence). CDR3 bases: TGTGCCTTTACCGGTGGCACAGGAATCTACACCTTC. Residues: CAFTGGTGIYTF.

Comments on this clonotype: A read error is likely, as this CDR3 ends without the conserved phenylalanine or tryptophan. CDR3 bases: TGTGCCAGCAGCCCACCAGGGGCGCGGGAGCAGTACTTA. Residues: CASSPPGAREQYL. This chain links TRBV7-3 with TRBJ2-7, with D possibly being TRBD1 (6 bases). The V and J ends lost 5 bases and 7 bases respectively, with 15 bases between them. Germline CDR1 and CDR2: SGHTA and FQGTGA. The CDR3 has 13 residues.